This T cell receptor beta chain was sequenced in a study of blood T cell repertoires in COVID-19. At the level of the study: Some COVID-19 samples were acute and others convalescent; all came from the United States, Italy and Spain.

Looked up from germline, CDR1 is KGHDR and CDR2 is SFDVKD. The CDR3 has 13 amino acids. Trimming removed 4 bases from V and 3 bases from J, with 8 bases in between. Recovery among Cohort 3 donors was established by two negative PCRs, clearance, or symptom resolution. How the authors handled the data: Estimation of nucleated cell counts relied on the amplification of reference gene primers. Generated by immunoSEQ multiplex PCR, the TCRdb table keeps only in-frame clones and is missing some. The D gene and trimming were derived from the DNA, and the V and J assignments and clone size from that table. This sample yields about 250,000 clones, of which around 89% are seen a single time; roughly 2.5% belongs to the top ten.

The rearrangement uses TRBV24-1 and TRBJ1-1; maybe TRBD1 (5 bases). The sequenced material came from PBMCs or T cells enriched from blood (not recorded which). This receptor was taken from a woman younger than 35 who had recovered from COVID-19. The CDR3 is CATSDWGDTEAFF. The CDR3 DNA sequence: TGTGCCACCAGTGACTGGGGGGACACTGAAGCTTTCTTT.